One sample yielded the 15 T cell receptor beta chains listed below, sequenced in a study of T cells in Graves' hyperthyroidism and ophthalmopathy. Authors of the study amplified TCR beta CDR3 regions from RNA transcripts. The primer set for the first-round RT-PCR of the TCR CDR3 was HTBI. TCRdb processed the multiplex PCR reads anew with MiXCR; each CDR3 protein has one entry. The table records fewer than 450,000 distinct CDR3 sequences, around 18% of them present only once. Material: blood. These receptors all come from a man between 18 and 35 years old with Graves' ophthalmopathy.

At least ten counts were recorded for this clonotype. The chain employs TRBV6-1 and TRBJ2-7; TRBD1 matches 7 bases. Germline lookup yields CDR1 MNHNS and CDR2 SASEGT. The CDR3 is 14 residues long. V shed 4 bases and J 1 base; nucleotides not matched to a gene: 4. CDR3 nucleotide sequence: TGTGCCAGCAGTGCCCGGGACAGATCCTACGAGCAGTACTTC. Amino acid sequence: CASSARDRSYEQYF.

This sequence joins TRBV2 and TRBJ2-2; 9 bases match TRBD1. CDR1 and CDR2 from the germline V gene are SNHLY and FYNNEI. J lost 7 bases, V lost 5 bases, and 8 bases had no gene match. The CDR3 has 15 residues. The CDR3 here is CASSPTGGWGGELFF. DNA for the CDR3: TGTGCCAGCAGTCCTACAGGGGGCTGGGGCGGGGAGCTGTTTTTT. Full variable domain (remainder filled in from reference TRBV2 and TRBJ2-2): EPEVTQTPSHQVTQMGQEVILRCVPISNHLYFYWYRQILGQKVEFLVSFYNNEISEKSEIFDDQFSVERPDGSNFTLKIRSTKLEDSAMYFCASSPTGGWGGELFFGEGSRLTVL.

This clonotype was seen many times. This chain joins TRBV28 and TRBJ2-7; D is unresolved. V was cut by 3 bases and J by 6 bases, with 6 bases left in between. The CDR3 extends over 11 amino acids. Germline assignment: CDR1 MDHEN and CDR2 SYDVKM. CDR3 loop: CASSFLGEQYF. The CDR3 DNA reads TGTGCCAGCAGTTTCCTGGGCGAGCAGTACTTC.

This clonotype turned up a few times. V and J are TRBV3-1 and TRBJ2-3; no clear D gene. Germline CDR1 and CDR2: LGHDT and YNNKEL (reference sequence). The CDR3 spans 13 residues. V lost 7 bases and J 5 bases, leaving 13 bases between the germline ends. The chain's CDR3 is CASTSFAEDTQYF. CDR3 nucleotide sequence: TGTGCCAGCACCTCCTTCGCGGAAGATACGCAGTATTTT.

The chain links TRBV6-1 to TRBJ1-4, with 8 bases identical to TRBD1. V dropped 3 bases and J dropped 7; count of bases not matched to a gene: 10. CDR1 and CDR2 (germline): MNHNS, SASEGT. This CDR3 is 16 amino acids long. The CDR3 DNA follows: TGTGCCAGCAGTGATACTCCCCCCGGACAGGGTGAAAAACTGTTTTTT. It is translated as CASSDTPPGQGEKLFF.

This clonotype has ten or more counts. The genes are TRBV5-6 and TRBJ2-1; D is undetermined. Germline values: CDR1 SGHDT, CDR2 YYEEEE. The V end lost 4 bases, the J end lost 9 bases, and 11 bases lay between the germline ends. The CDR3 consists of 12 residues. The CDR3 coding sequence is TGTGCCAGCAGCCCGGCGGAACTTGAGCAGTTCTTC. It translates to CASSPAELEQFF.

This clonotype was detected many times. The V call is TRBV6-1, the J call TRBJ1-1; TRBD1 is a possible D gene (5 bases). Germline CDR1 MNHNS, CDR2 SASEGT. CDR3 length equals 16 residues. The V end lost 0 bases, the J end lost 0 bases, and 11 bases lay between the germline ends. In DNA, the CDR3 is TGTGCCAGCAGTGAAGCGGGGCTGGGGTTGAACACTGAAGCTTTCTTT. Its protein product is CASSEAGLGLNTEAFF.

J is TRBJ2-7 and V is TRBV19; the match to TRBD2 covers 10 bases. The ends lost 8 bases at V and 7 bases at J; junction bases unmatched: 8. The V gene's germline CDR1 is LNHDA and CDR2 SQIVND (reference sequence). The CDR3 contains 13 residues. The CDR3 sequence: CASSTELAGEQYF. CDR3 sequence (DNA): TGTGCCAGTTCTACAGAACTAGCGGGGGAGCAGTACTTC.

This clonotype was found many times. The chain joins TRBV5-1 to TRBJ1-2; 12 positions agree with TRBD1. This CDR3 is 15 amino acids long. CDR1 SGHRS and CDR2 YFSETQ come from the germline V gene. V was clipped by 0 bases and J by 8 bases; unmatched bases: 5. The CDR3 DNA is TGCGCCAGCAGCTTGGCCGGGACAGGGGGCGAAGGCTACACCTTC. Translated, it gives CASSLAGTGGEGYTF.

On this clonotype itself: A single base separates this from a much larger clone, so it may be a read error. The chain joins TRBV7-6 to TRBJ1-1; no reliable D call. CDR1 SGHVS and CDR2 FNYEAQ come from the germline V gene. The CDR3 is 14 residues long. CDR3 bases: TGTGCCAGCAGCTTATTTACCTCGAACACTGAAGCTTCCTTT. Translation: CASSLFTSNTEASF.

In its sample, this clonotype was seen many times. This sequence joins TRBV2 and TRBJ1-1; D unclear. V dropped 2 bases and J dropped 1 base, with 5 bases sitting between them. The CDR3 length is 13 residues. CDR1 is SNHLY and CDR2 is FYNNEI in the germline V gene. The CDR3 DNA is TGTGCCAGCAGTGAATGGCAGAACACTGAAGCTTTCTTT. This gives the protein CASSEWQNTEAFF.

This clonotype was detected a few times. This sequence may be a read error, since a much larger clone differs from it by one base. This chain joins TRBV11-1 and TRBJ2-7; a weak D match, TRBD1 (6 bases). Germline CDR1 is SGHAT and CDR2 is FQDESV (reference sequence). This CDR3 is 13 amino acids long. The CDR3 DNA follows: TGTGCCAGCGGCTTGCCGACAGGCTACGAGCAGTACTTC. This translates into CASGLPTGYEQYF. The variable domain in full, completed from reference TRBV11-1 and TRBJ2-7, reads EAEVAQSPRYKITEKSQAVAFWCDPISGHATLYWYRQILGQGPELLVQFQDESVVDDSQLPKDRFSAERLKGVDSTLKIQPAELGDSAMYLCASGLPTGYEQYFGPGTRLTVT.

This clonotype was seen at least ten times. The chain links TRBV6-2 or TRBV6-3 to TRBJ1-2; the D gene is possibly TRBD1 (5 bases). The CDR3 is 12 amino acids. Trimming cost V 8 bases and J 4 bases, with 11 bases left between them. Germline V gene data show CDR1 as MNHEY and CDR2 as SVGEGT. CDR3 in amino acids: CASGQGIYGYTF. CDR3 DNA: TGTGCCAGCGGGCAGGGCATCTATGGCTACACCTTC.

This clonotype was counted only a few times. The chain links TRBV19 to TRBJ1-6; no reliable D call. The CDR3 is made up of 15 amino acids. Trimming stripped 5 bases from V and 7 bases from J, with 15 bases between. Germline V lookup: CDR1 LNHDA, CDR2 SQIVND (reference sequence). Written as DNA, the CDR3 is TGTGCCAGTAGTTTAATCGGCAGTGACAATTCACCCCTCCACTTT. This sequence encodes CASSLIGSDNSPLHF.

This clonotype has just a few counts. This chain joins TRBV19 and TRBJ1-2; D is perhaps TRBD1 (5 bases). From germline, CDR1 is LNHDA and CDR2 SQIVND (reference sequence). The germline V and J ends were trimmed by 5 bases and 7 bases, with 29 bases remaining between them. CDR3 length: 18 amino acids. CDR3 in amino acids: CASSFLLLRTAEGPGYTF. The CDR3 bases are TGTGCCAGTAGTTTCCTCCTTCTCCGGACTGCCGAGGGGCCTGGCTACACCTTC.